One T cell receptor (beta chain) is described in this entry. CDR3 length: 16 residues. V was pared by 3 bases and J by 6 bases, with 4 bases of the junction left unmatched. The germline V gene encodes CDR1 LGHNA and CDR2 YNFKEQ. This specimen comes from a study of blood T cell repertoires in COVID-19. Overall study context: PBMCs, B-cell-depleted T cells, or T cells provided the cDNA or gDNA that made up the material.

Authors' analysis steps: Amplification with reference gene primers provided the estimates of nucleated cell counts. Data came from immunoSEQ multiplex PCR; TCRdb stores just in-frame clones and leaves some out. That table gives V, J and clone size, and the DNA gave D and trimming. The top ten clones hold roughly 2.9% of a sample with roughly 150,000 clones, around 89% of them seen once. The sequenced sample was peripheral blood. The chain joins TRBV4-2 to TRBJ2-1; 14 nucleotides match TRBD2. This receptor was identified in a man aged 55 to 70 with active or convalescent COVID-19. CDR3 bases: TGTGCCAGCAGCCAGGCCGGGACTAGCGGGAGCAATGAGCAGTTCTTC. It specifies CASSQAGTSGSNEQFF.